This record concerns one T cell receptor (beta chain) sequence. Antigen specificity is unknown. The data belong to a study of shared clonotypes between healthy human individuals. Study findings and constraints: When compared with the clonotypes that were shared by all four sorted-subset donors, the non-shared clonotypes turned out to have lower generation probabilities.

Each PCR replicate from the sorted subsets contained about 200 ng DNA, which is 25,000 to 30,000 T cell genomes. TCRdb keeps only in-frame clones here, not all; method: immunoSEQ multiplex PCR. The sample lists approximately 620,000 clones; around 97% were seen once. This CDR3 has 14 amino acids. The V gene's germline CDR1 is MNHNY and CDR2 SVGAGI (reference sequence). With 4 bases removed from V and 3 bases from J, the gap between germline ends came to 10 bases. The V and J genes are TRBV6-6 and TRBJ1-5; D may be TRBD1 (5 bases). The sample taken for sequencing was naive CD4+ T cells sorted from blood. The subset is: CD45RA+ positively selected. This clonotype was obtained from a woman aged 25 to 39 in good health. The CDR3 nucleotides read TGTGCCAGCAGTTTCAAGGGGCACAATCAGCCCCAGCATTTT. Its protein product is CASSFKGHNQPQHF.